This T cell receptor beta chain originates from a study of cytomegalovirus exposure and HLA in healthy donors (dated by TCRdb to about 2017). Regarding the complete study: An earlier analysis of some 600 of the donors reported about 280 Gb of sequence data and 117 million unique TCR beta sequences obtained from about 180 million T cells. Across approximately 400 genotyped donors of the cohort, an average of about 250,000 unique TCR beta nucleotide sequences per donor were sequenced, and about a sixth of those sequences were non-productive. Class I and class II HLA loci were covered by the typing at four-digit resolution. About 330 gigabases of sequencing data and roughly 81 million unique TCR sequences made up an early release that covered approximately 650 HLA-typed donors. In a later analysis, previously published TCR beta repertoires from several hundred donors were re-analyzed and high-resolution HLA genotyping was added so that TCR occurrence patterns could be studied. Of the 350 to 400 genotyped donors, about 80% fell in the genetic ancestry cluster associated with self-reported Caucasian donors. In addition to the first cohort of 500 to 850 subjects, a separate validation cohort of 130 or so different subjects was used. To decide whether each TCR beta V gene segment behaved as functional or pseudogenic, an earlier analysis of some 570 of the donors relied on high-throughput TCR beta sequencing. All discovery cohort repertoires had been generated using a single sequencing platform. Because of strong linkage in the cohort, roughly five DR-DQ haplotypes were treated as single units for association and clustering. Alongside the repertoire data, information on donor age, sex, ethnicity and CMV serostatus was compiled. A later genetic analysis used genome-wide SNP genotypes for about 55% of the 666 donors, treating that subset as a discovery cohort. To predict cytomegalovirus infection status, the study brought together high-throughput TCR immunosequencing, statistical association of individual TCRs with disease status, and machine learning. Typing coverage differed by locus: A, B, C, DRB1 and DQB1 were typed in about 629-640 donors, DQA1 in about 550, DPA1 in 606, and DPB1 in approximately 450. The T cell repertoires of 666 subjects were profiled by immunosequencing and related to cytomegalovirus serostatus. The aim of the study was to test whether cataloging public T cell receptors could identify signatures of past pathogen exposure. Rather than using new phenotypic data, the later analysis identified candidate immune exposures from TCR beta sequences and from how often those sequences occurred across donors. Overall results and qualifications from the work: Compared with the roughly 670-donor mean, donors in an Asian-associated ancestry cluster had fewer N-insertions in productive TCRs, according to a later genetic analysis. A later analysis found that most CMV-associated TCR beta chains appeared HLA-restricted, with HLA associations seemingly driven largely by CMV exposure. According to the authors, the approach could potentially be generalized to other disease states and immunological phenotypes. Because counts were too low, about 15 rarely observed V segments, including chromosome 9 orphons, were left out of the earlier analysis of about 500 of the donors. The classifier was reported to diagnose cytomegalovirus status with high specificity and sensitivity in both the original cohort and the validation cohort. In vitro tests confirmed that a few of the cytomegalovirus-associated TCR beta chains recognize cytomegalovirus antigens. The only immune exposure information available for the cohort was CMV serostatus. The study listed 150 to 200 TCR beta chains as associated with cytomegalovirus. Correlated functional status among segregating V segments might reflect linkage disequilibrium, but an unknown experimental factor could not be ruled out. In a later genetic analysis, a missense DCLRE1C variant was associated with V-gene and J-gene trimming of TCR beta chains, and the association was replicated in an independent cohort. When HLA alleles, especially DR and DQ, strongly co-occurred, attributing TCR associations to individual alleles was difficult. Broadly in line with IMGT annotations, most TCR beta V segments showed up in productive rearrangements about 87% or about 30% of the time in an earlier analysis of several hundred of the donors. While some public TCRs were present in many individuals, most TCR sequences turned up only very rarely across donors. The cohort was sequenced for TCR beta chains only, and without alpha or paired-chain data the features that could be detected were limited. The sequencing pipeline was judged likely to have produced a cluster of highly shared sequence variants as a technical artifact. Presence/absence analyses assumed roughly uniform sequencing depth across donors, an assumption that may not hold. Specific HLA alleles were associated with 15,000 to 20,000 TCR beta sequences at a false discovery rate of 0.05 in a later analysis. Because HLA typing was unavailable for some donors at each locus, only the typed subset was used in association tests. A further reported finding was that TCR beta sequences accurately predicted the HLA-A and HLA-B alleles for most subjects in the first cohort. A later analysis found that TCR association rates varied across HLA loci, with DRB1 alleles showing the most associated TCRs and HLA-C alleles the fewest. A later analysis found that HLA-associated TCR beta chains were more clonally expanded and had lower generation probabilities than equally common non-associated chains. Several of the top co-occurrence clusters appeared to be linked to parvovirus B19, influenza, CMV and Epstein-Barr virus, according to a later analysis. Because the 87-base-pair reads could not distinguish some IMGT-functional V segments, including TRBV6-2 and TRBV6-3, those segments were excluded.

For this clone: This receptor's antigen is unknown. Per-nucleotide qualities are absent, and no much larger clonotype sits a single base away.

The cohort consisted of 600 or so healthy bone marrow donors. At the time of sampling, every cohort member was nominally healthy, though immune exposures that went unrecorded were likely present. The donor tested CMV seronegative and was one of the 352 seronegative cohort members. Every donor gave a peripheral blood sample, and the peripheral blood mononuclear cells from that sample were used for TCR beta sequencing. Genomic DNA extraction from the blood cell samples was performed with the Qiagen DNeasy Blood Extraction Kit. Based on the germline V gene (reference sequence), the CDR1 and CDR2 sequences are SEHNR and FQNEAQ. V was cut back by 5 bases and J by 11 bases, leaving a gap of 19 bases between them. The CDR3 contains 13 residues, cysteine and phenylalanine counted. Just CDR3 DNA is preserved here, 39 bases in frame from base 1. Libraries came from the immunoSEQ multiplex PCR assay. The multiplex PCR relied on a mix of 60 forward primers for TCR Vbeta segments and 13 reverse primers for TCR Jbeta segments. Amplification of the CDR3 region of rearranged TCR beta genes was performed with a multiplex PCR assay on genomic DNA. The amplified TCR beta libraries were sequenced on the Illumina HiSeq System as 87-base-pair reads. Regarding the original processing steps: A later analysis counted approximately 84 million unique TCR beta chains across the 550 to 800 repertoires, and 10 million to 11 million of these chains were shared by at least two donors. Raw reads were error-corrected and collapsed into unique sequences with a nearest-neighbor algorithm that merged closely related sequences to remove PCR and sequencing errors. CDR3 sequences were aligned to IMGT reference sequences to assign V, D and J gene segments. For a sequence to be retained, at least a six-nucleotide match to both a V gene segment and a J gene segment was required. A rearrangement counted as productive if the CDR3 had no stop codons and remained in frame with V and J, and every other rearrangement counted as non-productive. Following IMGT convention, CDR3 was defined as the stretch from the second conserved V-encoded cysteine up to the conserved J-encoded phenylalanine. Sequences without an unambiguous match to a single V gene segment were excluded from the earlier analysis of approximately 600 of the donors. An earlier analysis of some 610 of the donors called V segments functional above 56.7% productive rearrangements and segregating when the between-donor standard deviation exceeded 5%. A statistical classification framework was developed to diagnose cytomegalovirus status using the catalog of TCR beta chain sequences. A later analysis assigned V and J genes by comparing TCR nucleotide sequences with IMGT/GENE-DB human TR gene sequences. The TCRdist pipeline was used in a later analysis to assign CDR3 sequences and most-parsimonious VDJ recombination scenarios. In a later analysis, each TCR beta chain was defined by its CDR3 amino acid sequence together with its V-gene family, and reads lacking a unique V-gene family were excluded. In a later analysis, approximately 590 highly shared, low-generation-probability nucleotide sequences were removed to address suspected cross-contamination and a sequencing artifact. In a later analysis, a clonal expansion index for each public chain was calculated from normalized within-repertoire ranks of inferred template counts. In a later analysis, generation probabilities were computed with a VDJ recombination model fitted to out-of-frame rearrangements, and the resulting probabilities were checked against IGoR. Hypergeometric tests were used in a later analysis to score TCR-TCR, TCR-HLA and TCR-CMV co-occurrence, with a repertoire-size bias correction applied to the TCR pairs. False discovery rates were estimated in a later analysis by permuting HLA or CMV assignments 20 times. In a later analysis, co-occurring TCRs were grouped using DBSCAN, with TCRdist sequence similarity added in when clustering inside HLA-allele-positive subsets. Repertoires with fewer than 30,000 or more than 120,000 public chains were left out of co-occurrence clustering, as were four to six repertoires with anomalous nucleotide sharing. TCRdb stores this immuneACCESS table with in-frame sequences only. Part of the clones is absent; in the studies checked, under half of the shortfall reflects unresolved V genes, and no reason is known for the rest. Clonal size and the V and J genes are those of that table, whereas D and trimming came from the DNA. Within this sample are about 140,000 clones, with roughly 78% of them counted one time only. The ten largest clones represent about 2.2% of the sample.

The chain uses TRBV7-9 and TRBJ2-7, with TRBD1 as a weak D call on 5 bases. The TCR was taken from a man aged 25-40 years in good health and CMV-seronegative. Sequencing was done on a sample of PBMCs. The nucleotides are TGTGCCAGCAGCCCTTCTGGGGCGGACCGAGAGTACTTC. Its protein product is CASSPSGADREYF.